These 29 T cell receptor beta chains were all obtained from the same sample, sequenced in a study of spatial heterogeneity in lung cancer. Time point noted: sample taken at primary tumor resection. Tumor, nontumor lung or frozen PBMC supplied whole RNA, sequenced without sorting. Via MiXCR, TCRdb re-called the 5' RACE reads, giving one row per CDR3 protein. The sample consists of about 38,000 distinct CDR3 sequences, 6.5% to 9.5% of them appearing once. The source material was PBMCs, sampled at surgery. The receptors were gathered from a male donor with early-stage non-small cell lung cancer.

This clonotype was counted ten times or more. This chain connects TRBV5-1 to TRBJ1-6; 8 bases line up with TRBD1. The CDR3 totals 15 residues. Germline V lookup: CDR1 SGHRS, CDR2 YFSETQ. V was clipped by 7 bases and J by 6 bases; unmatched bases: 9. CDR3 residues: CASERTGSGNSPLHF. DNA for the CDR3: TGCGCCAGCGAAAGGACAGGGAGCGGTAATTCACCCCTCCACTTT.

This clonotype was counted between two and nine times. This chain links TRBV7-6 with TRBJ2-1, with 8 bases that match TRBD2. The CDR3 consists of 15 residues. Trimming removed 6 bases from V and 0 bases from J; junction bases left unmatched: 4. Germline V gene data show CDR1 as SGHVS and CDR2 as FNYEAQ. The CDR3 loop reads CASSLAGPSYNEQFF. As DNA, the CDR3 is TGTGCCAGCAGTCTAGCGGGTCCCTCCTACAATGAGCAGTTCTTC.

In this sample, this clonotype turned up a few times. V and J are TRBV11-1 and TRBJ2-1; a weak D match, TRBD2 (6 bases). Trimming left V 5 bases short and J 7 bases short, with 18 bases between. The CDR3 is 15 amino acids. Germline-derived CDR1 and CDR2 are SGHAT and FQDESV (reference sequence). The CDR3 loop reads CASSEMGLAGNEQFF. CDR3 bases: TGTGCCAGCAGCGAGATGGGACTGGCCGGGAATGAGCAGTTCTTC.

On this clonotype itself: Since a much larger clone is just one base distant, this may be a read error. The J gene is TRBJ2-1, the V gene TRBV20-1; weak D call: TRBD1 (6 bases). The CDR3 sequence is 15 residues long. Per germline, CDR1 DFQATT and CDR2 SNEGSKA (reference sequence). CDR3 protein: CSARARGGSYKEQFF. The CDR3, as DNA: TGCAGTGCTAGAGCCCGAGGGGGATCCTACAAAGAGCAGTTCTTC.

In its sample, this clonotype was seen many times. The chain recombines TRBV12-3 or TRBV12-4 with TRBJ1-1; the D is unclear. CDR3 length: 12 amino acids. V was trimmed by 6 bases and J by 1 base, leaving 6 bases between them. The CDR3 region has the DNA TGTGCCAGCAGCCTCTCGAACACTGAAGCTTTCTTT. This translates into CASSLSNTEAFF.

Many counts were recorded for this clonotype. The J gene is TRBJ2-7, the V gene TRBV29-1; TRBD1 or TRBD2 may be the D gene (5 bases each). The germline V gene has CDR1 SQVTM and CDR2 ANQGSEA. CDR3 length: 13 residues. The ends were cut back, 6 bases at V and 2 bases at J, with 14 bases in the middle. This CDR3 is CSVGTDVTYEQYF. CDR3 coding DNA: TGCAGCGTGGGGACGGACGTTACCTACGAGCAGTACTTC.

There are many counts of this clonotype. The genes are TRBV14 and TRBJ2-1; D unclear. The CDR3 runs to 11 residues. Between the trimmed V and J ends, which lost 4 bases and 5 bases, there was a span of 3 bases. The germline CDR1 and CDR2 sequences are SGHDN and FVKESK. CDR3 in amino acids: CASSRNNEQFF. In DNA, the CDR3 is TGTGCCAGCAGCCGCAACAATGAGCAGTTCTTC. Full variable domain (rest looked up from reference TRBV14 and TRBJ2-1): EAGVTQFPSHSVIEKGQTVTLRCDPISGHDNLYWYRRVMGKEIKFLLHFVKESKQDESGMPNNRFLAERTGGTYSTLKVQPAELEDSGVYFCASSRNNEQFFGPGTRLTVL.

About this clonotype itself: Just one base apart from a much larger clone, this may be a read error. The CDR3 region is CGSSPLGGQPQHF. DNA for the CDR3: TGTGGCAGCAGCCCCCTCGGGGGTCAGCCCCAGCATTTT. The chain combines TRBV7-2 with TRBJ1-5, with TRBD1 as a possible D gene (5 bases). CDR3 length equals 13 residues. The germline V gene has CDR1 SGHTA and CDR2 FQGNSA.

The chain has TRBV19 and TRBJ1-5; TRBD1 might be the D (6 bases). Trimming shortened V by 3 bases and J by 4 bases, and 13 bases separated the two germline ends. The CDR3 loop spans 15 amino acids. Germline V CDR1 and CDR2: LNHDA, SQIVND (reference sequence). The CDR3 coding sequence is TGTGCCAGTAGTATCGGAGGGGACACTAATCAGCCCCAGCATTTT. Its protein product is CASSIGGDTNQPQHF.

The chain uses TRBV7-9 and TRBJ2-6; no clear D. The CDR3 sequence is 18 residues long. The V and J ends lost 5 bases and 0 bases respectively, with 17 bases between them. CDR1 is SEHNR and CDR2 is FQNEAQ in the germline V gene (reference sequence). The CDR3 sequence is CASSHPASADSGANVLTF. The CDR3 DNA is TGTGCCAGCAGCCACCCTGCGAGCGCCGACTCTGGGGCCAACGTCCTGACTTTC.

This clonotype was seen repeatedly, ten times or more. CDR3 residues: CASSSRQGTYNEQFF. CDR3 nucleotide sequence: TGTGCCAGCAGCTCTCGACAGGGTACCTACAATGAGCAGTTCTTC. This rearrangement joins TRBV7-2 to TRBJ2-1, with 7 nucleotides matching TRBD1. The CDR3 is 15 amino acids. V dropped 4 bases and J dropped 2; count of bases not matched to a gene: 5. Germline CDR1 and CDR2: SGHTA and FQGNSA.

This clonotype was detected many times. CDR3: CAISERDETYEQYF. The CDR3 nucleotides read TGTGCCATCAGTGAGCGGGACGAAACCTACGAGCAGTACTTC. This rearrangement joins TRBV10-3 to TRBJ2-7; D possibly matches TRBD1 or TRBD2 (5 bases each). Per the germline V gene, CDR1 is ENHRY and CDR2 is SYGVKD. The CDR3 has 14 amino acids. V dropped 2 bases and J dropped 2 bases, with 10 bases sitting between them.

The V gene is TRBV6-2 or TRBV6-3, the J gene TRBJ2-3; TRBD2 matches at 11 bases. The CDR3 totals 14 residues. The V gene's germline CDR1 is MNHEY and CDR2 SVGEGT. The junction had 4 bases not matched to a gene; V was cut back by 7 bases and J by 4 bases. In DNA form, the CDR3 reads TGTGCCAGCAAGATAGCGGGGGGGGCAGATACGCAGTATTTT. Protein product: CASKIAGGADTQYF.

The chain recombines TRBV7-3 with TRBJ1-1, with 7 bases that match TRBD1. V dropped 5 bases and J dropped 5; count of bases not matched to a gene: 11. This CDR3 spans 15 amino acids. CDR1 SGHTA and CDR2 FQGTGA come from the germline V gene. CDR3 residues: CASSVEQGMETEAFF. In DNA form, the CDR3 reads TGTGCCAGCAGCGTAGAACAGGGGATGGAGACTGAAGCTTTCTTT.

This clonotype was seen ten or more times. The CDR3 region is CASSSTRPGELFF. Written as DNA, the CDR3 is TGTGCCAGCAGCTCGACAAGACCCGGGGAGCTGTTTTTT. The chain uses TRBV7-6 and TRBJ2-2; D is unclear. Germline loops: CDR1 SGHVS, CDR2 FNYEAQ. CDR3 length: 13 amino acids. Trimming removed 4 bases from V and 6 bases from J, with 9 bases in between.

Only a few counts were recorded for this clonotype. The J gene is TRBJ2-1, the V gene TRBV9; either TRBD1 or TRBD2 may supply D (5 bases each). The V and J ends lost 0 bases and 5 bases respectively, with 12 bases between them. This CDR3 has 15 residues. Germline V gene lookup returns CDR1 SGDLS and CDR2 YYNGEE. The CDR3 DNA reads TGTGCCAGCAGCGTAGCTCCCGGGACGCACAATGAGCAGTTCTTC. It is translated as CASSVAPGTHNEQFF.

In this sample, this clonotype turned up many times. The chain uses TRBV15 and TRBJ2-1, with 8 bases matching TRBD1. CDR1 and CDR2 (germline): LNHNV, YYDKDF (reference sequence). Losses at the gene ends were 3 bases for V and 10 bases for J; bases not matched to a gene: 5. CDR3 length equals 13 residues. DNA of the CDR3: TGTGCCACCAGCAGCCACAGGGGGAGGGAGCAGTTCTTC. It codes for CATSSHRGREQFF.

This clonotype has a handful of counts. The CDR3 loop reads CASSLPLLGLNTDTQYF. CDR3 sequence (DNA): TGTGCCAGCAGTCTCCCCCTACTCGGGTTAAACACAGATACGCAGTATTTT. The chain joins TRBV12-3 or TRBV12-4 to TRBJ2-3; D is unclear. V lost 5 bases, J lost 2 bases, and 20 bases lay in between. This CDR3 region has 17 residues.

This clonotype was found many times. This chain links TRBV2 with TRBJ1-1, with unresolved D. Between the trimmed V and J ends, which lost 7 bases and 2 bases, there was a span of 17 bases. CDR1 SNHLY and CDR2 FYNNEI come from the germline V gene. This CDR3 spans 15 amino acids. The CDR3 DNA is TGTGCCAGCAACCCTCCCCCCTTGAGCAACACTGAAGCTTTCTTT. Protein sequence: CASNPPPLSNTEAFF.

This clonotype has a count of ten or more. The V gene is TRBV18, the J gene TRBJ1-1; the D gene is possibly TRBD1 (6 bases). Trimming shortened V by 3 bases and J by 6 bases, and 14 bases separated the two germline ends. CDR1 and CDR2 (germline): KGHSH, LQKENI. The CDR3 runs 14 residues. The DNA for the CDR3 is TGTGCCAGCTCACCTCGGACAGAAAAGGCTGAAGCTTTCTTT. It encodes CASSPRTEKAEAFF.

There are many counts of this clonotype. As DNA, the CDR3 is TGTGCCAGCAGGGATCTAGCGGGAGTGTCCTACGAGCAGTACGTC. The encoded protein is CASRDLAGVSYEQYV. The chain is built from TRBV7-9 and TRBJ2-7, with 10 positions matching TRBD2. This CDR3 contains 15 residues. Germline V gene data show CDR1 as SEHNR and CDR2 as FQNEAQ (reference sequence). The ends lost 6 bases at V and 1 base at J; junction bases unmatched: 6.

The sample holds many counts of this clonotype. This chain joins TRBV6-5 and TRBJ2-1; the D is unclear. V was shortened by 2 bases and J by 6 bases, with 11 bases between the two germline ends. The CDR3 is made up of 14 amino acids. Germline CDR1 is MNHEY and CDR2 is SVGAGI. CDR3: CASSYRPWSNEQFF. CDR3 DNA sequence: TGTGCCAGCAGTTACAGGCCCTGGTCCAATGAGCAGTTCTTC.

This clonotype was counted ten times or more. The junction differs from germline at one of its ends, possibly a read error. The CDR3 DNA follows: TGTCCCAGCACAGGGGTCAGACAGTATAGCAATCAGCCCCAGCATTTT. Protein: CPSTGVRQYSNQPQHF. The V and J genes are TRBV6-1 and TRBJ1-5; 7 bases fit TRBD1. The V gene's germline CDR1 is MNHNS and CDR2 SASEGT. The CDR3 has 16 amino acids.

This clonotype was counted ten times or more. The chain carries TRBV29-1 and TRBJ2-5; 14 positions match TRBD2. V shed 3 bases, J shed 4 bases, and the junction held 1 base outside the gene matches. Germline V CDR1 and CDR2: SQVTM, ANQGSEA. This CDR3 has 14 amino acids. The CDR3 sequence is CSVEGLAGVETQYF. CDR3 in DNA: TGCAGCGTTGAGGGACTAGCGGGAGTAGAGACCCAGTACTTC.

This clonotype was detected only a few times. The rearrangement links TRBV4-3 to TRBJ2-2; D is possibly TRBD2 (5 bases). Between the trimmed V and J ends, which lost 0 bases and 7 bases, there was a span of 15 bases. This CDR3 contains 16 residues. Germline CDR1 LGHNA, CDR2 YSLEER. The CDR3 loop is CASSQDRVVAYGELFF. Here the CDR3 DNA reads TGCGCCAGCAGCCAAGATCGGGTAGTAGCGTACGGGGAGCTGTTTTTT.

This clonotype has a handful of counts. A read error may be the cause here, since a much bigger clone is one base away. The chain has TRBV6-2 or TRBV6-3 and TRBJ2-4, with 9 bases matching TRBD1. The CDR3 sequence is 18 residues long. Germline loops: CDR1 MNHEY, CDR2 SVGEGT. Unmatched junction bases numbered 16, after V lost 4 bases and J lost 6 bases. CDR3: CASSSFPPNWDRVNIQYF. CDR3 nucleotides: TGTGCCAGCAGTTCCTTCCCGCCGAACTGGGACAGGGTAAACATTCAGTACTTC.

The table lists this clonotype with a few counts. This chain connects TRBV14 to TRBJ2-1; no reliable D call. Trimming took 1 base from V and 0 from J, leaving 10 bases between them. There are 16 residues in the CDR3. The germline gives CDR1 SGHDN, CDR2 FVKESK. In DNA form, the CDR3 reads TGTGCCAGCAGCCAAGCGGGCGTTAGCTCCTACAATGAGCAGTTCTTC. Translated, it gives CASSQAGVSSYNEQFF.

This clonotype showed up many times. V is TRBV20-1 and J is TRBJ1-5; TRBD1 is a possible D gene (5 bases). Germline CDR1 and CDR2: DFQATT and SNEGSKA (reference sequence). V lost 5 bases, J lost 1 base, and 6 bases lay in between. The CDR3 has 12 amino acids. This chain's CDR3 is CSAWDSNQPQHF. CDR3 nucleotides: TGCAGTGCTTGGGACAGCAATCAGCCCCAGCATTTT.

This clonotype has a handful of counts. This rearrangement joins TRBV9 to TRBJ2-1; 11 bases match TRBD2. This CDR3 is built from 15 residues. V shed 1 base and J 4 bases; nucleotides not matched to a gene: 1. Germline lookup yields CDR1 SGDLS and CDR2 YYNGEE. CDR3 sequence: CASSVTSGGYNEQFF. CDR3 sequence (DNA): TGTGCCAGCAGCGTAACTAGCGGGGGTTACAATGAGCAGTTCTTC.